This T cell receptor (beta chain) is from a study of CD8+CD57+ T cells in acquired aplastic anemia. Whole-study context: Sorted CD4+ and CD8+ cells gave a mean 3.2 ug DNA, range roughly 0.19 to 30 ug. General observations from the study: Sharing between patients and controls was observed for around 27 CD8+ CDR3 sequences. Significant differences in CD8+ Simpson's diversity were not observed between patients and controls.

The germline CDR1 and CDR2 sequences are LNHDA and SQIVND (reference sequence). The CDR3 covers 16 residues. V gave up 7 bases and J gave up 6 bases; unmatched junction bases: 12. In this sample, this clonotype turned up many times. Its antigen is not known. Profiles of TCR beta VDJ and CDR3 were generated from a genomic DNA template. From the reads, TCRdb called clonotypes with MiXCR, one entry per CDR3 protein. The sample yields about 180,000 distinct CDR3 sequences, more than 60% seen once. It was patients with CD8+CD57+ cell expansion by flow cytometry who were chosen for sequencing. Every one of the patients had aplastic anemia (severe, acquired).

The sample taken for sequencing was sorted CD4+, CD8+, or CD8+CD57+ T cells (not recorded which) from PBMCs. The chain has TRBV19 and TRBJ1-2, with TRBD1 matching over 12 bases. The sequence was obtained from a human donor with aplastic anemia. The CDR3 region has the DNA TGTGCCAGTAACCTGGGGGACAGGGGGCTGGTGGATGGCTACACCTTC. It codes for CASNLGDRGLVDGYTF.